The 10 T cell receptor beta chains below all came from one sample that was sequenced in a study of T cells in Graves' hyperthyroidism and ophthalmopathy. Amplified TCR beta CDR3 regions came from RNA transcripts. Using the HTBI primer set, a first-round RT-PCR was run on the TCR CDR3. TCRdb ran MiXCR on the multiplex PCR reads and lists one entry per CDR3 protein. The repertoire holds some 560,000 distinct CDR3 sequences, with approximately 14% as singletons. The sample was blood. All receptors derive from a woman aged 35 to 49 with Graves' hyperthyroidism.

Note on this clonotype: A read error is possible here, since a much larger clone lies one base away. The rearrangement links TRBV7-9 to TRBJ1-4; unclear D gene. The CDR3 covers 15 residues. The germline V gene has CDR1 SEHNR and CDR2 FQNEAQ (reference sequence). In DNA, the CDR3 is TGTGCCTGCAGCTTACGGGCGACAACTAATGAAAAACTGTTTTTT. Protein product: CACSLRATTNEKLFF.

In this sample, this clonotype turned up a few times. This sequence joins TRBV7-9 and TRBJ2-7; TRBD1 or TRBD2 may be the D gene (5 bases each). CDR3 size: 15 residues. Germline lookup yields CDR1 SEHNR and CDR2 FQNEAQ (reference sequence). Trimming took 1 base from V and 7 from J, leaving 17 bases between them. DNA of the CDR3: TGTGCCAGCAGCTTAGTTGAAGGGACGCTAGGGGAGCAGTACTTC. It codes for CASSLVEGTLGEQYF.

This clonotype appeared a few times. V usage is TRBV20-1 and J usage is TRBJ2-7, with D possibly being TRBD1 or TRBD2 (6 bases each). The CDR3 covers 16 residues. V dropped 0 bases and J dropped 3 bases, with 18 bases sitting between them. CDR1 DFQATT and CDR2 SNEGSKA come from the germline V gene (reference sequence). Here the CDR3 DNA reads TGCAGTGCTAGAGATCGTTTCAGGGGAGGAGGCTACGAGCAGTACTTC. The encoded protein is CSARDRFRGGGYEQYF.

This clonotype was counted ten times or more. V is TRBV5-6 and J is TRBJ1-1; possible D gene TRBD1, 6 bases. The length of the CDR3 is 14 residues. Trimming removed 3 bases from V and 4 bases from J, with 13 bases in between. Germline CDR1 is SGHDT and CDR2 is YYEEEE. CDR3 nucleotide sequence: TGTGCCAGCAGCTCGGACAGTAAAGGCACTGAAGCTTTCTTT. It is translated as CASSSDSKGTEAFF.

This clonotype was observed a handful of times. CDR3 protein: CASSLDWGQGIGEQFF. The DNA for the CDR3 is TGTGCCAGCAGCTTAGATTGGGGGCAGGGGATTGGTGAGCAGTTCTTC. V usage is TRBV7-9 and J usage is TRBJ2-1; D perhaps matches TRBD1 (6 bases). Looked up from germline, CDR1 is SEHNR and CDR2 is FQNEAQ (reference sequence). The CDR3 loop spans 16 amino acids. Deletions cut 1 base from V and 9 bases from J, with 19 bases between.

This clonotype was counted only a few times. This chain joins TRBV3-1 and TRBJ2-7; a possible D gene is TRBD1 (5 bases). The CDR3 consists of 14 residues. The germline V gene encodes CDR1 LGHDT and CDR2 YNNKEL (reference sequence). Trimming removed 4 bases from V and 2 bases from J, with 12 bases in between. Here the CDR3 reads CASSPQGSAYEQYF. In DNA, the CDR3 is TGTGCCAGCAGCCCCCAGGGTTCAGCCTACGAGCAGTACTTC.

This clonotype was counted many times. The V and J genes are TRBV7-2 and TRBJ2-7; 7 bases are shared with TRBD2. The CDR3 extends over 18 amino acids. The V gene's germline CDR1 is SGHTA and CDR2 FQGNSA. The ends lost 5 bases at V and 0 bases at J; junction bases unmatched: 16. In nucleotides, the CDR3 is TGTGCCAGCAGCCCGCAAGGCAACCGGGACTACCACTCCTACGAGCAGTACTTC. Its protein is CASSPQGNRDYHSYEQYF.

The genes are TRBV20-1 and TRBJ2-7, with 8 nucleotides matching TRBD2. Looked up from germline, CDR1 is DFQATT and CDR2 is SNEGSKA (reference sequence). This CDR3 region has 14 residues. The V segment lost 3 bases and the J segment 0 bases; nucleotides outside the gene matches: 4. The CDR3 protein is CSASSSGASYEQYF. In nucleotides, the CDR3 is TGCAGTGCTAGTAGTAGCGGGGCCTCCTACGAGCAGTACTTC.

The CDR3 coding sequence is TGTGCCATCAGGAATCCGGGACAGGGGAAAGAGACCCAGTACTTC. Its translation is CAIRNPGQGKETQYF. V is TRBV10-3 and J is TRBJ2-5; TRBD1 aligns across 10 bases. Germline V gene sequence: CDR1 ENHRY, CDR2 SYGVKD. The trim removed 6 bases at V and 3 bases at J, leaving 7 bases unmatched. The CDR3 is 15 amino acids.

This chain connects TRBV9 to TRBJ2-7, with no clear D. Germline V gives CDR1 SGDLS, CDR2 YYNGEE. V was clipped by 0 bases and J by 2 bases, with 12 bases between them. CDR3 size: 15 residues. This chain's CDR3 is CASSVGESIAYEQYF. CDR3 DNA sequence: TGTGCCAGCAGCGTAGGCGAAAGCATCGCCTACGAGCAGTACTTC.